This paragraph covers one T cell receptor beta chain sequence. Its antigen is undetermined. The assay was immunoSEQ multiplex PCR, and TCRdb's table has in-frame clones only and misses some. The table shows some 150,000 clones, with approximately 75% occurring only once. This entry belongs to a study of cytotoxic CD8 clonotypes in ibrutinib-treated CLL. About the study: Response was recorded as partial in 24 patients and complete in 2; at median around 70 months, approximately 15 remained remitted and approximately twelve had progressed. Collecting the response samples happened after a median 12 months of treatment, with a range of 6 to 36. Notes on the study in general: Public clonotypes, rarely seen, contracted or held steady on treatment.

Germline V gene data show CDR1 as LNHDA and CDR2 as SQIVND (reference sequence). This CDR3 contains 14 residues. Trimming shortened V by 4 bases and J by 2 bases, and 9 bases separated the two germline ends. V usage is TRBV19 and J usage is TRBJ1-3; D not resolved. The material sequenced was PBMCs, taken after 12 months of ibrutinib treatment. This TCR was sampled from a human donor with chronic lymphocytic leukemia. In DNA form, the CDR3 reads TGTGCCAGTAGTAGATCTGGGGCTGGAAACACCATATATTTT. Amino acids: CASSRSGAGNTIYF.